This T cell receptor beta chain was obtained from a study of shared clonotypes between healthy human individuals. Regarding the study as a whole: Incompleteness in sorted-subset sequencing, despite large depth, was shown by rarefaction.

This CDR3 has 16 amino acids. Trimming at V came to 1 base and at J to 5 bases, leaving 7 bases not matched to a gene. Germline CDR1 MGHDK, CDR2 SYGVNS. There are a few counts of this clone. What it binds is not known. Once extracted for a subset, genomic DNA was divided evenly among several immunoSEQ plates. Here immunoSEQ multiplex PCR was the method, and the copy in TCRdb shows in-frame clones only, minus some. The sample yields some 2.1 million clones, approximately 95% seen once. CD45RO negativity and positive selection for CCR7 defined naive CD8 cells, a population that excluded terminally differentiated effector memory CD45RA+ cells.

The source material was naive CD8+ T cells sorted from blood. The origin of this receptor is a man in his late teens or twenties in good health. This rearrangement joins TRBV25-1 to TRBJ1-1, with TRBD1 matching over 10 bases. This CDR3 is CASSELTGGIGTEAFF. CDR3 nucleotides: TGTGCCAGCAGTGAATTGACAGGGGGCATAGGGACTGAAGCTTTCTTT.